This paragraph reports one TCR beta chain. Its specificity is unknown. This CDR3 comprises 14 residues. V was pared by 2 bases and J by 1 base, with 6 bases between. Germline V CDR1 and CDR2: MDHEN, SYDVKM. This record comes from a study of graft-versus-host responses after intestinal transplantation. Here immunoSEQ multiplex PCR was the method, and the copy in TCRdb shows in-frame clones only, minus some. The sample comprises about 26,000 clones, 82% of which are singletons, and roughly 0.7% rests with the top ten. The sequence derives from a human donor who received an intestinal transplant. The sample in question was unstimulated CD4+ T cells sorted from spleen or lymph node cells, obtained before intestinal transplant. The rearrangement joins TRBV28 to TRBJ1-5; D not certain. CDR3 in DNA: TGTGCCAGCAGTTTACAGGTCAGCAATCAGCCCCAGCATTTT. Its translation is CASSLQVSNQPQHF.